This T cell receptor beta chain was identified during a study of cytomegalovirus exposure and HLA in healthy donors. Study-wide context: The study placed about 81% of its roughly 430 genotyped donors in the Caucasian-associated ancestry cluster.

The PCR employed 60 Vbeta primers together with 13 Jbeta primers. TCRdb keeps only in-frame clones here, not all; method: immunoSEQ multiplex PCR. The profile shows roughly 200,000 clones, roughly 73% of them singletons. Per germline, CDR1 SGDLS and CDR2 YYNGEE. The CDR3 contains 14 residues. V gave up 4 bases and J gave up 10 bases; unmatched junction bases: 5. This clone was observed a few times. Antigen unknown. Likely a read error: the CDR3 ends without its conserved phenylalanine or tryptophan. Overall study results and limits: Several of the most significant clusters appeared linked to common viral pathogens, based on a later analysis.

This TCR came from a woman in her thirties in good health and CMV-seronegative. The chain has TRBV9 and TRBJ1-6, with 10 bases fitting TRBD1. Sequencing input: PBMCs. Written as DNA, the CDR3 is TGTGCCAGCAGCCCCGGGACAGGGGAATCACCCCTCCACCTT. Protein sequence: CASSPGTGESPLHL.